These 5 T cell receptor beta chains originate from one sample sequenced in a study of control samples from healthy donors and cancer patients. The protocol was immunoSEQ multiplex PCR, while the TCRdb copy is restricted to in-frame clones and leaves out a portion. The sample includes some 120,000 clones, 91% of them seen just once. Source material: blood. The receptors here all came from a young woman in good health.

Worth noting for this clone: The junction shows a germline mismatch at one end, possibly a read error. The rearrangement joins TRBV4-3 to TRBJ2-1; no definite D call. The CDR3 runs to 14 residues. Germline V CDR1 and CDR2: LGHNA, YSLEER. In DNA form, the CDR3 reads TGCGCCCGCAGCCAAGTTGGAGCCCGCAATGAGCAGTTCTTC. This gives the protein CARSQVGARNEQFF.

The J gene is TRBJ1-6, the V gene TRBV6-6, with TRBD1 as a possible D gene (6 bases). CDR3 length: 14 residues. Germline CDR1 and CDR2: MNHNY and SVGAGI (reference sequence). Trimming took 6 bases from V and 7 from J, leaving 13 bases between them. The CDR3 DNA is TGTGCCAGCAGACAGGGTCTCGGCAATTCACCCCTCCACTTT. Translating gives CASRQGLGNSPLHF.

This chain joins TRBV19 and TRBJ2-1, with D hard to call. Germline V gene data show CDR1 as LNHDA and CDR2 as SQIVND (reference sequence). The CDR3 consists of 15 residues. The V end lost 6 bases, the J end lost 4 bases, and 16 bases lay between the germline ends. This chain's CDR3 is CASSRADVQYNEQFF. For the CDR3, the DNA is TGTGCCAGTAGCCGGGCTGATGTACAGTACAATGAGCAGTTCTTC.

This chain links TRBV3-1 (or the pseudogene TRBV3-2) with TRBJ2-5; maybe TRBD2 (7 bases). The CDR3 contains 15 residues. Germline V gene data show CDR1 as LGHDT and CDR2 as YNNKEL (reference sequence). The ends were cut back, 2 bases at V and 5 bases at J, with 15 bases in the middle. CDR3 region: CASSQLGGRVETQYF. Here the CDR3 DNA reads TGTGCCAGCAGCCAACTGGGGGGGCGAGTGGAGACCCAGTACTTC.

The chain joins TRBV28 to TRBJ1-4, with D perhaps matching TRBD1 (6 bases). The CDR3 covers 14 residues. Germline V gene sequence: CDR1 MDHEN, CDR2 SYDVKM. V lost 6 bases and J lost 7, with 15 bases in between. The CDR3 protein is CASSLQGFSEKLFF. The CDR3 bases are TGTGCCAGCAGCTTACAGGGATTTAGTGAAAAACTGTTTTTT.